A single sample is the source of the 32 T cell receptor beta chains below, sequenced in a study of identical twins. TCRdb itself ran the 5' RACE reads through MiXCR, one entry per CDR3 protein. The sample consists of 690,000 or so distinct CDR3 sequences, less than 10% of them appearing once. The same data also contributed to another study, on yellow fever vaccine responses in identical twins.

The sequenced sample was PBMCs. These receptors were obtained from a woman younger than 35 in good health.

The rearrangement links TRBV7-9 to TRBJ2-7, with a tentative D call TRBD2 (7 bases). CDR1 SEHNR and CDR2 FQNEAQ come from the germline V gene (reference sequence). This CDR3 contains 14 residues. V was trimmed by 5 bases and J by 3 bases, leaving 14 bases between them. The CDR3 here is CASSKQGGIYEQYF. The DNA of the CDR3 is TGTGCCAGCAGCAAACAGGGAGGGATCTACGAGCAGTACTTC.

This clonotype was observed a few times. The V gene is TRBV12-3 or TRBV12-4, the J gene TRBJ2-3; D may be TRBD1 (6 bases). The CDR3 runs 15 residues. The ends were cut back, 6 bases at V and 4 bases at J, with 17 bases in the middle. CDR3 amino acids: CASRPGALAADTQYF. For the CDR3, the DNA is TGTGCCAGCAGACCAGGGGCCCTCGCCGCAGATACGCAGTATTTT.

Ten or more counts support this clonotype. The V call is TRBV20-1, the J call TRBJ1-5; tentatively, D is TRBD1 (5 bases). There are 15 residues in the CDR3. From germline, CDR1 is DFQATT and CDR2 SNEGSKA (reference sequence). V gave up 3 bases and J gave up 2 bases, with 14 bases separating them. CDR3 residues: CSASVSAGGNQPQHF. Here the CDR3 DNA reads TGCAGTGCTAGTGTCTCCGCGGGGGGCAATCAGCCCCAGCATTTT.

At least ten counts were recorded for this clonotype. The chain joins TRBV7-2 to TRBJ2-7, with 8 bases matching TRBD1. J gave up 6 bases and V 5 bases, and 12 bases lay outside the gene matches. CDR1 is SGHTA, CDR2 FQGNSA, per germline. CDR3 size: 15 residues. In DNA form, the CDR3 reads TGTGCCAGCAGCACCCACGGACAGGGTCTCGGCGAGCAGTACTTC. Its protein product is CASSTHGQGLGEQYF.

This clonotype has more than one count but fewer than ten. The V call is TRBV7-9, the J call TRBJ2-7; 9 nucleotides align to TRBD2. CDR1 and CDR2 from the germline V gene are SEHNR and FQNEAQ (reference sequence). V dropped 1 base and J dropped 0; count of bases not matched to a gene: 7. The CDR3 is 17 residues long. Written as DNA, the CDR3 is TGTGCCAGCAGCTTAGTCCAAGGACTAGCGTCCTCCTACGAGCAGTACTTC. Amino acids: CASSLVQGLASSYEQYF.

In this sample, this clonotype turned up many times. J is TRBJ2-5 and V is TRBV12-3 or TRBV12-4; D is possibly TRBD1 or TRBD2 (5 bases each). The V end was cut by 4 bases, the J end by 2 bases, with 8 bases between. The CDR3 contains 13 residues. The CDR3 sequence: CASSSGLQETQYF. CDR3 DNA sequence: TGTGCCAGCAGTTCGGGGCTGCAAGAGACCCAGTACTTC.

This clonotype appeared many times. CDR3 DNA sequence: TGTGCCAGCAGCCAAAACGGACAGGGACTTAATGAAAAACTGTTTTTT. As protein: CASSQNGQGLNEKLFF. This chain joins TRBV4-2 and TRBJ1-4; TRBD1 matches at 8 bases. Germline lookup yields CDR1 LGHNA and CDR2 YNFKEQ. Trimming cost V 2 bases and J 4 bases; bases outside gene matches: 6. CDR3 length: 16 residues.

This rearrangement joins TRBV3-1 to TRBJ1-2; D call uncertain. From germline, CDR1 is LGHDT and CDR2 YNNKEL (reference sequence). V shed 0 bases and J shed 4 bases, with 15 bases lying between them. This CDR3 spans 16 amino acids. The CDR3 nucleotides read TGTGCCAGCAGCCAAGATTCCCACCTAATTTTCTATGGCTACACCTTC. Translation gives CASSQDSHLIFYGYTF.

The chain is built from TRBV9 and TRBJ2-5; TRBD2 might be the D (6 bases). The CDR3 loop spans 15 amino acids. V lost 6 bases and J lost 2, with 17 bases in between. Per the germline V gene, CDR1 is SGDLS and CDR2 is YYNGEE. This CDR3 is CASTHGGAEQETQYF. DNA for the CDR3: TGTGCCAGCACCCACGGGGGAGCGGAACAAGAGACCCAGTACTTC.

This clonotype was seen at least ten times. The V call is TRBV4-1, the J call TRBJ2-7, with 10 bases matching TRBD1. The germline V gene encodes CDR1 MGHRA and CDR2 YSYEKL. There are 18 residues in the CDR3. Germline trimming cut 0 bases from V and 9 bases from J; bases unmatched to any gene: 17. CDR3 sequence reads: CASSQDTIRDRGKGRQYF. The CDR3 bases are TGCGCCAGCAGCCAAGATACGATAAGGGACAGGGGTAAAGGACGGCAGTACTTC.

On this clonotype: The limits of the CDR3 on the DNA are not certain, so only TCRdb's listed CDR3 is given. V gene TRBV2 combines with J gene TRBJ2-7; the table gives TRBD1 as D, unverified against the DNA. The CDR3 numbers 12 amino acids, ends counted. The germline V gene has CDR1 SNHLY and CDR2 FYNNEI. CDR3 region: CASRVGSGTEYF.

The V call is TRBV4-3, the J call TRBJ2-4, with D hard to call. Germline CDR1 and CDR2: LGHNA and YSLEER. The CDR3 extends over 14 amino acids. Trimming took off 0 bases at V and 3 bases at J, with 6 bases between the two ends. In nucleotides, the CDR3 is TGCGCCAGCAGCCAAGATCCGGGCAAAAACATTCAGTACTTC. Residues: CASSQDPGKNIQYF.

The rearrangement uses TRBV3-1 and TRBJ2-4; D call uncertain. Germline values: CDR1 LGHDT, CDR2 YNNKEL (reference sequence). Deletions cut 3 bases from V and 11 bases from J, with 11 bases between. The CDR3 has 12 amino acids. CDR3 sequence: CASSQGPNVQYF. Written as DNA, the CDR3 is TGTGCCAGCAGCCAGGGTCCTAACGTTCAGTACTTC.

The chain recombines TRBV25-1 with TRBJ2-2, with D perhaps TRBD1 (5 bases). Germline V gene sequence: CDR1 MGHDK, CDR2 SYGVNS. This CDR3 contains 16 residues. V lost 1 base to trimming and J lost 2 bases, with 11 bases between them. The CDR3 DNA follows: TGTGCCAGCAGTGAATTGGGCAGGGTAAACACCGGGGAGCTGTTTTTT. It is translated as CASSELGRVNTGELFF.

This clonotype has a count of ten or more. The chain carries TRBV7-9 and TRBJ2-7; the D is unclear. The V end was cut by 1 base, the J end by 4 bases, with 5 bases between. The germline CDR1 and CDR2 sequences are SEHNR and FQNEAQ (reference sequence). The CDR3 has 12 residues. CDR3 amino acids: CASSLDPYEQYF. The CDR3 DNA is TGTGCCAGCAGCTTAGATCCGTACGAGCAGTACTTC.

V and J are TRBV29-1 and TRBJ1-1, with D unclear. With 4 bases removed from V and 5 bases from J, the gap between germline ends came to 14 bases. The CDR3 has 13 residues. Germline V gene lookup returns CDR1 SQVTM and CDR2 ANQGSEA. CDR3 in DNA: TGCAGCGTTGGGTGGACGTTGGGTACTGAAGCTTTCTTT. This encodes CSVGWTLGTEAFF.

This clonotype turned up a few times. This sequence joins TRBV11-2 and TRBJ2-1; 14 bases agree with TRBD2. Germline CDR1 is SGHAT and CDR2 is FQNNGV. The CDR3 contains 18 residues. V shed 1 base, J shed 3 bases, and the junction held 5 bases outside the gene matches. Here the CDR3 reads CASSLGLAGGRHYNEQFF. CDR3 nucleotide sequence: TGTGCCAGCAGCTTAGGACTAGCGGGAGGGCGACACTACAATGAGCAGTTCTTC.

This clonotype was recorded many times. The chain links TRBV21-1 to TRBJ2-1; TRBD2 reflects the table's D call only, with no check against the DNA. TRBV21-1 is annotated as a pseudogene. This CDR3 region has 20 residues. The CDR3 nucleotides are TGTGCCAGCAGCCAACCGGGAGGGACTGCCTCAAAATTGAGATACAATGAGCAGTTCTTC. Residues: CASSQPGGTASKLRYNEQFF.

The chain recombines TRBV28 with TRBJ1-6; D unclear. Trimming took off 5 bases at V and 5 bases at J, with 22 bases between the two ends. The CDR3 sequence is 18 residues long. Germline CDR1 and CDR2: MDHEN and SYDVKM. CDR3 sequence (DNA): TGTGCCAGCAGTCCGCCAGGCGGGTTGGGAAGCGATAATTCACCCCTCCACTTT. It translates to CASSPPGGLGSDNSPLHF.

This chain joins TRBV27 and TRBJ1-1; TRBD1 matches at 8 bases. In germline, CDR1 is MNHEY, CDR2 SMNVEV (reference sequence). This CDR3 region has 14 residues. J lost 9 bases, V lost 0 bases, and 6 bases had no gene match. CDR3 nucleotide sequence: TGTGCCAGCAGTTTATCCATCACAGGGGGTAAAGCTTTCTTT. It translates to CASSLSITGGKAFF.

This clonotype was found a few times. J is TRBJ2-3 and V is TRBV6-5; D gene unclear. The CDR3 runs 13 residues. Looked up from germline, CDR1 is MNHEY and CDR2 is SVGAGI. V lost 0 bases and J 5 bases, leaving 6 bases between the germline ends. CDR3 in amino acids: CASSYSGRDTQYF. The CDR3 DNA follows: TGTGCCAGCAGTTACTCCGGTCGAGATACGCAGTATTTT.

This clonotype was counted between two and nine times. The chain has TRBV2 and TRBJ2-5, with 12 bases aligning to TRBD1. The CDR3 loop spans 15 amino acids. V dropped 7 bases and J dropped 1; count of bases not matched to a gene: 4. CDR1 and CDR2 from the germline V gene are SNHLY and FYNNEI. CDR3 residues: CASTGTGGAQETQYF. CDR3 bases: TGTGCCAGCACTGGGACAGGGGGCGCCCAAGAGACCCAGTACTTC.

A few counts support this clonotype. The CDR3 DNA reads TGTGCCAGCAGTCCACACGTCCCACCAAGCACAGATACGCAGTATTTT. Residues: CASSPHVPPSTDTQYF. The chain carries TRBV28 and TRBJ2-3; D remains ambiguous. The CDR3 has 16 amino acids. Per germline, CDR1 MDHEN and CDR2 SYDVKM. The V end lost 5 bases, the J end lost 0 bases, and 15 bases lay between the germline ends.

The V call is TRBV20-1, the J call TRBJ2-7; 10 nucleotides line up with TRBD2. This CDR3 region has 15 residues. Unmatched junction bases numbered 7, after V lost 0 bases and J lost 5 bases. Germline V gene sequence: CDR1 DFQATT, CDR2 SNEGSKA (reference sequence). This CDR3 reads CSARDRSGRAHEQYF. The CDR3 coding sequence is TGCAGTGCTAGAGATAGGAGCGGGAGGGCCCACGAGCAGTACTTC.

CDR3 in amino acids: CSVIGWGGGATYEQYF. CDR3 nucleotide sequence: TGCAGCGTTATTGGGTGGGGAGGGGGAGCGACCTACGAGCAGTACTTC. The V gene is TRBV29-1, the J gene TRBJ2-7, with a weak D call TRBD2 (7 bases). Germline CDR1 and CDR2: SQVTM and ANQGSEA. The V and J ends lost 5 bases and 2 bases respectively, with 22 bases between them. CDR3 size: 16 residues.

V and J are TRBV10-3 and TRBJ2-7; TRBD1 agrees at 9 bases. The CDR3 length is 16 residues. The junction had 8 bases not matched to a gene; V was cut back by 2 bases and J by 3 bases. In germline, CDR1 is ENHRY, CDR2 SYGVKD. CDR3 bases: TGTGCCATCAGTGAGAGAGGAACGGGACAGGGCTACGAGCAGTACTTC. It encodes CAISERGTGQGYEQYF.

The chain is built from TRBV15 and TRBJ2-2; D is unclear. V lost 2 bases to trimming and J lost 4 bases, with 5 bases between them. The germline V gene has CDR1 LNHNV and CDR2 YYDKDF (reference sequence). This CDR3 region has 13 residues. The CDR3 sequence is CATSRQFTGELFF. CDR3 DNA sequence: TGTGCCACCAGCAGACAGTTCACCGGGGAGCTGTTTTTT.

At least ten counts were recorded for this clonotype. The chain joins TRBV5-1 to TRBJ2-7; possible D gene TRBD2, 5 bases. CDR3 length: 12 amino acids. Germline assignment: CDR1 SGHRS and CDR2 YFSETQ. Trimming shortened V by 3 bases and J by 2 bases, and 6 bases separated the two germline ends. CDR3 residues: CASSSGTYEQYF. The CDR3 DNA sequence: TGCGCCAGCAGCTCGGGGACCTACGAGCAGTACTTC.

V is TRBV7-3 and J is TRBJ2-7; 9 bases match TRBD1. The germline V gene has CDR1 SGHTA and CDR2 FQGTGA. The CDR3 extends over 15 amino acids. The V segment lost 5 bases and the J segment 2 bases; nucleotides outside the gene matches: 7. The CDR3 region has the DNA TGTGCCAGCAGCGAAGGCGGGACAGGGCCCTACGAGCAGTACTTC. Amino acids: CASSEGGTGPYEQYF.

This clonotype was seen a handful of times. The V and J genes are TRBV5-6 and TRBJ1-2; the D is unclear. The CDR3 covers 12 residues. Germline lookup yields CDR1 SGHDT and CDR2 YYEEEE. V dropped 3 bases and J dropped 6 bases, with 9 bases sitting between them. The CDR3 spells CASSWQLDGYTF. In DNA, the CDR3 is TGTGCCAGCAGCTGGCAACTCGATGGCTACACCTTC.

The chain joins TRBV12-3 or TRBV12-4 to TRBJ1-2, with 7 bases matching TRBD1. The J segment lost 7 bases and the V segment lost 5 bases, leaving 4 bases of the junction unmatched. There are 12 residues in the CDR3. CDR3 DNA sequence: TGTGCCAGCAGTCGAAACAGGGGTGGCTACACCTTC. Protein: CASSRNRGGYTF.

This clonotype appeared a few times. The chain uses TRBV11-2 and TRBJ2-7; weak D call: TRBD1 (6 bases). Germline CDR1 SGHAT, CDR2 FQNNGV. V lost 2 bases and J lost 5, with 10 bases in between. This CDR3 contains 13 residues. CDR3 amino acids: CASSLRDTHEQYF. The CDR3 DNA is TGTGCCAGCAGCTTACGGGACACCCACGAGCAGTACTTC.